A selection of T cell receptor beta chains follows, all from one sample in a study of T cell responses to AZD1222 COVID-19 vaccine. Profiling relied on immunoSEQ multiplex PCR, and the TCRdb table lists in-frame clones only, not all of them. The sample contains more than 95,000 clones, 89% of which appear only once. The sequencing used peripheral blood, collected on day 0 of AZD1222 vaccination. The receptors were sampled from an adult in good health. CDR3s include the opening cysteine and the closing phenylalanine or tryptophan. Not all rows give a size; the values are once, few, many and, for expanded clones, a class.

TRBV15	-	TRBJ1-2	CATSRLPGQSNYGYTF
TRBV19	-	TRBJ2-1	CASSRWASYNEQFF
TRBV24-1	-	TRBJ2-4	CATSDLGAAQNIQYF
TRBV10-3	-	TRBJ2-2	CAISDPDPSDRGISDTGELFF
TRBV30	-	TRBJ1-1	CAWRPPGYYTEAFF
TRBV29-1	-	TRBJ1-5	CSARQGNQPQHF
TRBV7-3	-	TRBJ2-1	CASSFKGQSSYNEQFF
TRBV5-6	-	TRBJ2-4	CASSGGDVLAKNIQYF
TRBV5-1	few	TRBJ1-1	CASSMGQGEAEAFF
TRBV6-5	-	TRBJ1-2	CASSYGDGYTF
TRBV6-1	-	TRBJ1-6	CASSEVIPYNSPLHF
TRBV5-1	-	TRBJ2-6	CASSLAYGSGANVLTF
TRBV4-3	-	TRBJ2-2	CASSQESSGAGELFF
TRBV4-3	-	TRBJ1-1	CASSQVPGGTEAFF
TRBV24-1	once	TRBJ2-3	CATRGTGSLGPDTQYF
TRBV19	-	TRBJ1-5	CASATTGNQPQHF
TRBV6-5	-	TRBJ1-2	CASSYSGGTGKDGYTF
TRBV6-5	-	TRBJ1-2	CASSYSQGNGYTF
TRBV27	-	TRBJ2-7	CASTLSGQSSRQYF
TRBV9	-	TRBJ2-7	CASSAGGDTSYEQYF